This record looks at one T cell receptor (beta chain) sequence and its context. Its antigen is still unknown. The sample is drawn from a study of cytomegalovirus exposure and HLA in healthy donors. The study, taken as a whole, reports: A later analysis reportedly identified an Asian-associated ancestry cluster as carrying fewer N-insertions than the roughly 670-donor mean. Reports described diagnosis of cytomegalovirus status by the classifier as highly specific and sensitive.

Researchers ran the PCR with 60 Vbeta and 13 Jbeta primers. In the original processing: Later analysis identified tens of millions of unique TCR beta chains, 9 million to 13 million shared. Sequencing was performed with immunoSEQ multiplex PCR; in TCRdb, only in-frame clones are kept and a portion is missing. V and J calls plus clone size are reproduced from that table; the DNA served to infer D and trimming. This table holds 100,000 to 150,000 clones, about three quarters found once. The CDR3 has 16 amino acids. Germline V gene data show CDR1 as GTSNPN and CDR2 as SVGIG (reference sequence). Deletions cut 0 bases from V and 7 bases from J, with 21 bases between.

Source material: PBMCs. The sequence was collected from a man in his fifties or sixties in good health and CMV-seropositive. This chain connects TRBV30 to TRBJ1-1; D is perhaps TRBD1 (5 bases). The CDR3 loop reads CAWSVRGGSGLGEAFF. The CDR3 coding sequence is TGTGCCTGGAGTGTACGGGGGGGTTCAGGGCTGGGTGAAGCTTTCTTT.